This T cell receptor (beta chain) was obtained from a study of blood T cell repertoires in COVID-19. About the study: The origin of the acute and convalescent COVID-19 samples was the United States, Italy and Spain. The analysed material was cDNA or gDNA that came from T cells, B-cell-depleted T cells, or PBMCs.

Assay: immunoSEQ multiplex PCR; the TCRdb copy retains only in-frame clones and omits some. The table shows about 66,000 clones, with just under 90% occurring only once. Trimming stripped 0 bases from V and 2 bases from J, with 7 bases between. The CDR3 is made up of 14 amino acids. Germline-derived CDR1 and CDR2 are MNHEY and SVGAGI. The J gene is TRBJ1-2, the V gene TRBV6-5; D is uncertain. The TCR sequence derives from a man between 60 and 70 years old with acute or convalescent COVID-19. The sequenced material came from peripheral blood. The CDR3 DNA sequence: TGTGCCAGCAGTTACTCACACCTCAACTATGGCTACACCTTC. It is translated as CASSYSHLNYGYTF.